This is a list of T cell receptor beta chains from one sample in a study of blood T cell repertoires in COVID-19. Method: immunoSEQ multiplex PCR; TCRdb's copy keeps in-frame clones and lacks some. Here the sample spans around 200,000 clones, 85% to 90% being singletons. Sequencing input: peripheral blood. Receptor source: a woman aged 55-69 years with COVID-19, enrolled during active disease. The CDR3 runs from the conserved cysteine through the conserved F or W. The D gene is left open where the match is weak. Size tells how often a clone was seen (once, few, many) or the class of an expanded clone, and some rows leave it out.

d_call,clone_size,v_call,j_call,cdr3_aa,cdr3_nt
TRBD1,.,TRBV6-5,TRBJ2-2,CADDPGGNTGELFF,TGTGCCGACGACCCAGGGGGAAACACCGGGGAGCTGTTTTTT
TRBD1,.,TRBV19,TRBJ1-5,CASSAQGSNQPQHF,TGTGCCAGTAGTGCACAGGGGAGCAATCAGCCCCAGCATTTT
.,.,TRBV5-4,TRBJ2-3,CASSLAGIGAQYF,TGTGCCAGCAGCTTGGCGGGGATAGGCGCGCAGTATTTT
.,.,TRBV7-2,TRBJ2-3,CASSSRTHDTQYF,TGTGCCAGCAGCTCCCGGACACACGATACGCAGTATTTT
TRBD1,.,TRBV5-3,TRBJ1-1,CARSLPPNRGFNTEAFF,TGTGCCAGAAGTCTACCCCCCAACAGGGGCTTTAACACTGAAGCTTTCTTT
.,.,TRBV5-4,TRBJ1-4,CASSPRQGSGEKLFF,TGTGCCAGCAGCCCCCGCCAGGGGAGTGGTGAAAAACTGTTTTTT
.,.,TRBV4-1,TRBJ2-5,CASSQSSTGKGETQYF,TGCGCCAGCAGCCAGTCTTCTACAGGGAAGGGGGAGACCCAGTACTTC
TRBD1,.,TRBV6-4,TRBJ2-1,CASSPGQGPYNEQFF,TGTGCCAGCAGTCCGGGACAGGGACCCTACAATGAGCAGTTCTTC
TRBD1,.,TRBV7-2,TRBJ2-7,CASSLYRGPSYEQYF,TGTGCCAGCAGCTTATACAGGGGACCCTCCTACGAGCAGTACTTC
TRBD2,once,TRBV4-1,TRBJ2-3,CASSQDPSGPTDTQYF,TGCGCCAGCAGCCAAGATCCTAGCGGCCCCACAGATACGCAGTATTTT
.,.,TRBV18,TRBJ1-1,CASSQKPGTEAFF,TGTGCCAGCTCTCAAAAGCCAGGGACTGAAGCTTTCTTT
.,.,TRBV5-4,TRBJ1-2,CASSLDRPYGYTF,TGTGCCAGCAGCCTAGACAGACCCTATGGCTACACCTTC
.,.,TRBV5-1,TRBJ2-7,CASSLAQSYEQYF,TGCGCCAGCAGCTTGGCACAATCCTACGAGCAGTACTTC
.,.,TRBV2,TRBJ2-7,CASRGSSYEQYF,TGTGCCAGCCGAGGGAGCTCCTACGAGCAGTACTTC
.,few,TRBV7-9,TRBJ2-3,CASSPGSTDTQYF,TGTGCCAGCAGCCCGGGAAGCACAGATACGCAGTATTTT
.,few,TRBV15,TRBJ2-7,CATSRELSGEQYF,TGTGCCACCAGCAGAGAATTGAGCGGCGAGCAGTACTTC
.,.,TRBV4-2,TRBJ1-4,CASSQDGGWTNEKLFF,TGTGCCAGCAGCCAAGATGGGGGGTGGACTAATGAAAAACTGTTTTTT
TRBD2,.,TRBV12-5,TRBJ2-7,CASDRGTSSYEQYF,TGTGCTAGTGACCGCGGGACTAGCTCCTACGAGCAGTACTTC
TRBD1,once,TRBV5-1,TRBJ1-2,CASAWDRFDGYTF,TGCGCCAGCGCTTGGGACAGGTTTGATGGCTACACCTTC
TRBD1,.,TRBV7-9,TRBJ2-5,CASSLGTGFSQETQYF,TGTGCCAGCAGCTTAGGGACAGGGTTTTCCCAAGAGACCCAGTACTTC
TRBD1,few,TRBV30,TRBJ1-6,CAWSGQGFSNSPLHF,TGTGCCTGGTCGGGACAGGGTTTCTCCAATTCACCCCTCCACTTT
TRBD1,once,TRBV11-2,TRBJ1-3,CASSVRGQTGNTIYF,TGTGCCAGCAGCGTCAGGGGGCAAACTGGAAACACCATATATTTT
TRBD1,.,TRBV11-1,TRBJ2-5,CASSLAFTGGQETQYF,TGTGCCAGCAGCTTAGCGTTCACAGGGGGGCAAGAGACCCAGTACTTC
.,.,TRBV5-5,TRBJ1-2,CASSLQEGNYGYTF,TGTGCCAGCAGTTTGCAGGAGGGAAACTATGGCTACACCTTC
.,once,TRBV7-3,TRBJ1-6,CASSLQGPYSPLHF,TGTGCCAGCAGCCTACAGGGACCCTACTCACCCCTCCACTTT
.,.,TRBV18,TRBJ2-5,CASSRLKELQETQYF,TGTGCCAGCTCACGGCTGAAGGAGCTACAAGAGACCCAGTACTTC
TRBD1,.,TRBV7-2,TRBJ1-3,CASSRDRGAGNTIYF,TGTGCCAGCAGCCGGGACAGGGGGGCTGGAAACACCATATATTTT
.,.,TRBV6-5,TRBJ1-1,CASSPQGDTEAFF,TGTGCCAGCAGCCCCCAGGGCGACACTGAAGCTTTCTTT
TRBD2,many,TRBV15,TRBJ2-1,CATSRLIGTSEYNEQFF,TGTGCCACCAGCAGACTAATCGGGACTAGCGAGTACAATGAGCAGTTCTTC
TRBD1,.,TRBV5-1,TRBJ1-4,CASSFSRGHEKLFF,TGCGCCAGCAGCTTTTCAAGGGGGCATGAAAAACTGTTTTTT
.,.,TRBV7-3,TRBJ1-6,CASSLPGCANSPLHF,TGTGCCAGCAGCTTACCAGGTTGTGCGAATTCACCCCTCCACTTT
.,.,TRBV11-3,TRBJ1-6,CASSLGTVDNSPLHF,TGTGCCAGCAGCTTAGGGACAGTAGATAATTCACCCCTCCACTTT
.,.,TRBV24-1,TRBJ2-2,CATSVPGGTGELFF,.
.,once,TRBV28,TRBJ2-7,CASSLTPAYEQYF,TGTGCCAGCAGTTTAACACCAGCCTACGAGCAGTACTTC
.,.,TRBV18,TRBJ1-5,CASSPPSHQGNQPQHF,TGTGCCAGCTCACCACCTAGTCACCAGGGCAATCAGCCCCAGCATTTT
TRBD2,.,TRBV29-1,TRBJ2-1,CSVDLAGGSYNEQFF,TGCAGCGTTGACCTAGCGGGTGGGAGCTACAATGAGCAGTTCTTC
.,.,TRBV18,TRBJ1-1,CASSPRTAEAFF,TGTGCCAGCTCACCCCGGACAGCAGAAGCTTTCTTT
.,.,TRBV10-1,TRBJ1-1,CASSDGLNTEAFF,TGCGCCAGCAGTGATGGCTTGAACACTGAAGCTTTCTTT
.,.,TRBV11-3,TRBJ1-1,CASSLEANTEAFF,TGTGCCAGCAGCTTAGAGGCTAACACTGAAGCTTTCTTT
.,.,TRBV16,TRBJ1-2,CASSQSARGGYTF,TGTGCCAGCAGCCAATCAGCACGAGGGGGCTACACCTTC
TRBD2,few,TRBV7-8,TRBJ2-1,CASSGLAAYNEQFF,TGTGCCAGCAGCGGACTAGCGGCATACAATGAGCAGTTCTTC
.,few,TRBV11-3,TRBJ2-7,CASSLSGPPYEQYF,TGTGCCAGCAGCTTAAGCGGACCTCCCTACGAGCAGTACTTC
.,.,TRBV30,TRBJ1-1,CAWRGARAFF,TGTGCCTGGAGGGGGGCTAGGGCTTTCTTT
.,once,TRBV27,TRBJ2-7,CASSFQPGAYEQYF,TGTGCCAGCAGTTTCCAGCCGGGGGCCTACGAGCAGTACTTC
TRBD2,.,TRBV9,TRBJ2-1,CASSVGGSGHNEQFF,TGTGCCAGCAGCGTAGGCGGGAGTGGCCACAATGAGCAGTTCTTC
.,.,TRBV5-1,TRBJ1-2,CASSLAFSYGYTF,TGCGCCAGCAGCTTGGCCTTTTCTTATGGCTACACCTTC
TRBD1,.,TRBV27,TRBJ2-5,CASSSDRGLSETQYF,TGTGCCAGCAGTTCGGACAGGGGGCTTTCGGAGACCCAGTACTTC
.,.,TRBV29-1,TRBJ2-7,CSVASGWSSYEQYF,TGCAGCGTAGCAAGCGGGTGGAGCTCCTACGAGCAGTACTTC
.,.,TRBV7-8,TRBJ2-2,CASRLGSNTGELFF,TGTGCCAGCAGGCTAGGTTCTAACACCGGGGAGCTGTTTTTT